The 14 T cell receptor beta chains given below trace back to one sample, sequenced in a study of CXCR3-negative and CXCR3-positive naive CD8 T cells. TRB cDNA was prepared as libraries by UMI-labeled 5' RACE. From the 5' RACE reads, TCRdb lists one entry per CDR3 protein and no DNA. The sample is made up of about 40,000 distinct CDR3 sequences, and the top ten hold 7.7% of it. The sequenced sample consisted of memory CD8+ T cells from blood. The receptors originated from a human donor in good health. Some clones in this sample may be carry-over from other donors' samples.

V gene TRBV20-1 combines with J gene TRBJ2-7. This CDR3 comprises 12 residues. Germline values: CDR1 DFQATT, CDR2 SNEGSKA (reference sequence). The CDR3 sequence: CSARSSSYEQYF.

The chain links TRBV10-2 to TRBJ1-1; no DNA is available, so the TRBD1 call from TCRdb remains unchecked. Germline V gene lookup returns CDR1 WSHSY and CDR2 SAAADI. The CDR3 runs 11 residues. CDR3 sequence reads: CASKGYTEAFF.

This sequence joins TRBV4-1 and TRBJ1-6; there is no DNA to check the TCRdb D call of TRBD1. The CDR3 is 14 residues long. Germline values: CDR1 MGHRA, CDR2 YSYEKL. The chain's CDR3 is CASSQGVRGSPLHF.

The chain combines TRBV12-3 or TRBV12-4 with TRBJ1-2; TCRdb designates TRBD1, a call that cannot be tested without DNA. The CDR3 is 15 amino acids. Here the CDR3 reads CASSLAQDRVYGYTF.

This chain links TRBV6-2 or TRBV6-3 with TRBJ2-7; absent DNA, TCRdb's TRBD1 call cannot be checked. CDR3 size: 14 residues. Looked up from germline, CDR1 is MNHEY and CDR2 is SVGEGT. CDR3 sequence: CASSPTGGTYEQYF.

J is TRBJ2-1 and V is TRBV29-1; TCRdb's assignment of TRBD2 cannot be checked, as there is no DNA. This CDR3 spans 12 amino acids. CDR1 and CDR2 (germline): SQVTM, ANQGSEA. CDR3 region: CSVDIGPHEQFF.

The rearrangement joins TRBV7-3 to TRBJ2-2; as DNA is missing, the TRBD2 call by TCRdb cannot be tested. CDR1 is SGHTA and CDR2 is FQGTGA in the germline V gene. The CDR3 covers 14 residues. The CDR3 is CASSPSAYTGELFF.

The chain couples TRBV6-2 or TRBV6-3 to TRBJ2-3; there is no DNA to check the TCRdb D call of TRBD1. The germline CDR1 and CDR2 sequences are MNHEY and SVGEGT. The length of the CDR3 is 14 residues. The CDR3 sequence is CASSIWGITDTQYF.

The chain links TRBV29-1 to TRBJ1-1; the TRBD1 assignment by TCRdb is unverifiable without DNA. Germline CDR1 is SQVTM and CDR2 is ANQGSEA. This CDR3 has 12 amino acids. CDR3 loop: CSVDIGVPEAFF.

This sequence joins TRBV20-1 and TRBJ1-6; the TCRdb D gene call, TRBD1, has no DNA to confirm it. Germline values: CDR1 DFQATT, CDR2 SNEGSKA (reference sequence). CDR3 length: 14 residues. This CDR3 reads CSALPTGEGSPLHF.

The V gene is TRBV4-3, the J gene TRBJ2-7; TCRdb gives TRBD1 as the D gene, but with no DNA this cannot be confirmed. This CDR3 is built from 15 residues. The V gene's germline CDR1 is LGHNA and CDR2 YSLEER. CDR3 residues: CASSLNPPGKYEQYF.

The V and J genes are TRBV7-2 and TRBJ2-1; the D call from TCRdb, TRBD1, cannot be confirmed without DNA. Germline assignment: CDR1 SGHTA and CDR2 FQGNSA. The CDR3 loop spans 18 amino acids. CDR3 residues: CASSPLTPRGGRPHEQFF. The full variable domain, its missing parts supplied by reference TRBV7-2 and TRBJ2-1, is GAGVSQSPSNKVTEKGKDVELRCDPISGHTALYWYRQSLGQGLEFLIYFQGNSAPDKSGLPSDRFSAERTGGSVSTLTIQRTQQEDSAVYLCASSPLTPRGGRPHEQFFGPGTRLTVL.

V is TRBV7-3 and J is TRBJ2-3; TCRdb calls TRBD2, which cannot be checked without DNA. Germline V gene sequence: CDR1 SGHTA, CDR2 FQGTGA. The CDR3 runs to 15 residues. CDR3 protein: CASSYSSGGTDTQYF.

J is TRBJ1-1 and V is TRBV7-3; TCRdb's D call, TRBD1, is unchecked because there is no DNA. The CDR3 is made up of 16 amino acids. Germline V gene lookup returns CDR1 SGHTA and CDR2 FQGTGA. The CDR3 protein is CASSANVRTVSPEAFF. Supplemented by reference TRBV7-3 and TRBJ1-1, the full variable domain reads GAGVSQTPSNKVTEKGKYVELRCDPISGHTALYWYRQSLGQGPEFLIYFQGTGAADDSGLPNDRFFAVRPEGSVSTLKIQRTERGDSAVYLCASSANVRTVSPEAFFGQGTRLTVV.